This T cell receptor (beta chain) was documented in a study of metastatic and nonmetastatic thyroid tumors. Study information: Comparison of repertoires was carried out across blood and tumor or nodule tissue from malignant and benign thyroid patients.

V lost 2 bases and J 8 bases, leaving 13 bases between the germline ends. This CDR3 is built from 14 residues. Germline CDR1 and CDR2: MNHNS and SASEGT. TCRdb re-analyzed the PCR reads through MiXCR. The table includes more than 9,500 clones, roughly 9.8% detected once. No patient had received any treatment before thyroid surgery. Study observations and caveats: Compared with benign nodules, malignant thyroid tumors were reported to have significantly higher TCR beta diversity in both blood and tumor.

As for this clone: Its specificity is not known.

Sequencing was performed on tumor tissue. The sequence came from a female donor with papillary thyroid cancer or a benign thyroid nodule (not recorded which). Some clones in this sample may be carry-over from other donors' samples. This chain connects TRBV6-1 to TRBJ1-5; D unresolved. CDR3 amino acids: CASSETRLRKPQHF. DNA of the CDR3: TGTGCCAGCAGTGAAACCAGGTTAAGGAAGCCCCAGCATTTT.